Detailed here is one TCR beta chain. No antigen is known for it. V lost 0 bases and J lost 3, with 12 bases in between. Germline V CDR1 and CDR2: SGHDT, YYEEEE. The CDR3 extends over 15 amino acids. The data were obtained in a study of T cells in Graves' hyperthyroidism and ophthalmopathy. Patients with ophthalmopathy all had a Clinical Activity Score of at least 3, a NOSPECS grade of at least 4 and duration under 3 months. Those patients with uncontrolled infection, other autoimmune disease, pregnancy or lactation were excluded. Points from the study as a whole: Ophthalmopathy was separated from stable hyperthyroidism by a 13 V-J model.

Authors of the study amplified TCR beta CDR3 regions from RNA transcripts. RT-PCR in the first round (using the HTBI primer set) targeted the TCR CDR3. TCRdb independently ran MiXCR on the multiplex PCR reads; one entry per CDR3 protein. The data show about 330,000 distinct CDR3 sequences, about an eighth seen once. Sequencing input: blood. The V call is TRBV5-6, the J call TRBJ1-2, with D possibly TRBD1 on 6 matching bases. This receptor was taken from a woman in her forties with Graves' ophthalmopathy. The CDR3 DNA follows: TGTGCCAGCAGCTTGGCCGGGGGGGCCCACTATGGCTACACCTTC. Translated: CASSLAGGAHYGYTF.